A single T cell receptor beta chain is shown here with its context. The antigen this receptor binds is unknown. No base quality values were provided; no much bigger clone lies one nucleotide off. The V and J ends are trimmed by 5 bases and 8 bases, leaving 9 bases between them. In the germline V gene, CDR1 corresponds to SGHTA and CDR2 to FQGNSA. From the cysteine through the phenylalanine, the CDR3 covers 11 amino acids. CDR3 DNA only is kept here, 33 bases in frame from base 1. This sample is drawn from a study of PD-1 blockade in classical Hodgkin lymphoma (dated by TCRdb to the early 2020s). With regard to the full study: Nivolumab dosing was 3 mg/kg intravenously every 2 weeks, continuing until either disease progression or unacceptable toxicity. To define a peripheral blood immune signature of response to PD-1 blockade in classical Hodgkin lymphoma, the study combined TCR beta sequencing with CyTOF.

Findings and caveats that apply to the study as a whole: Baseline TCR diversity was reported to be lower in newly diagnosed patients than in healthy donors and to be lower still in relapsed/refractory patients. Only a single clinical trial cohort was studied, and what caused the repertoire differences, possibly disease activity or prior therapy, remained undefined. Lower diversity was seen in patients whose nivolumab began less than 1 year after ASCT, and these patients were left out of later analyses so that immune reconstitution would not confound the results. Trial patients achieving complete response had baseline diversity similar to newly diagnosed patients, whereas partial responders and progressors had significantly lower diversity. By C4D1, a significant rise was seen in CD4+ TCR diversity but not in CD8+ TCR diversity (p=0.0027 vs p=0.16), and the rise was most apparent among complete responders (p=0.02).

The Qiagen DNeasy kit was used to extract genomic DNA both from unsorted PBMCs and from the negatively selected CD4+ and CD8+ fractions. Amplification of TCR beta CDR3 regions was done by immunoSEQ multiplex PCR with primers that anneal to V and J segments. A synthetic immune receptor repertoire was used to minimize amplification bias, and any remaining bias was removed computationally after sequencing. The paper's processing steps were these. Repertoire diversity was quantified as the Shannon entropy index using custom Python scripts. The unsorted, CD4+ and CD8+ repertoires were each analyzed separately, with the exception of combined analyses, where CD4+ and CD8+ sequences were merged in silico. A clone counted as expanded when the clone's frequency after treatment rose at least 2-fold relative to C1D1, and clones undetected at baseline were given a pseudocount of 0.5. Singleton clones were defined as clones with 0 or 1 copy at C1D1, and non-singleton clones were defined as clones with 2 or more copies. Clones expanded in unsorted samples were assigned a CD4+, CD8+ or unknown annotation through matching of protein sequences in sorted samples from the same patient. Diversity changes from C1D1 to C4D1 were tested in paired samples using Wilcoxon tests. In TCRdb, the immuneACCESS table is reduced to in-frame sequences with V and J assigned. These tables do not hold every clone; where another copy was compared, an unresolved V gene accounts for under half, and the others remain unexplained. V and J calls and clone size are given by that table; D and trimming were obtained from the DNA. The sample yields around 96,000 clones; roughly 88% were counted once. 9% to 15% of the sample is in the top ten clones.

The time point label corresponds to: cycle 1 day 1 (C1D1), immediately before nivolumab initiation. All trial patients had relapsed after autologous stem cell transplantation, with cohorts A, B and C differing in prior brentuximab vedotin exposure. The trial cohort was composed of some 57 patients with relapsed/refractory classical Hodgkin lymphoma, for whom complete response, partial response or progressive disease was recorded as best overall response. Single-agent nivolumab was administered to trial patients in the multi-cohort phase II CheckMate 205 trial. An independent review committee assessed best overall response by applying the 2007 International Working Group response criteria. Trial PBMCs were collected just before the start of nivolumab (C1D1) and during therapy at cycle 2 day 1 and cycle 4 day 1. Peripheral blood was collected in 8 mL Vacutainer Cell Preparation Tubes, from which PBMCs were isolated by centrifugation and then cryopreserved.

The chain is assembled from TRBV7-2 and TRBJ1-2, with no D gene named confidently. Source: peripheral blood mononuclear cells (PBMCs), taken at baseline. The clonotype comes from a human donor with classical Hodgkin lymphoma. CDR3 protein: CASSTRLGYTF. The nucleotide sequence is TGTGCCAGCAGCACCAGACTAGGCTACACCTTC.